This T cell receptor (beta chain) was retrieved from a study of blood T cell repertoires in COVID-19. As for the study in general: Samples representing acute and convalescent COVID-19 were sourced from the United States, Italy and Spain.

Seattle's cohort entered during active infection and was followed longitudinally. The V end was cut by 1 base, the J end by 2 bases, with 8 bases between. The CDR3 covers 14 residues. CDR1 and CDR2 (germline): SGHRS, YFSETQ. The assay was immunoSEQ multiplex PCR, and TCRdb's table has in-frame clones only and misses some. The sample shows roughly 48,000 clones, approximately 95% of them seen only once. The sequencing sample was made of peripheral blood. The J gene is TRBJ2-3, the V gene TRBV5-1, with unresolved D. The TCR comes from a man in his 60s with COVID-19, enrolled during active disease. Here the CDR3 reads CASSLSSFTDTQYF. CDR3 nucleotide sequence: TGCGCCAGCAGCTTGAGTAGTTTCACAGATACGCAGTATTTT.